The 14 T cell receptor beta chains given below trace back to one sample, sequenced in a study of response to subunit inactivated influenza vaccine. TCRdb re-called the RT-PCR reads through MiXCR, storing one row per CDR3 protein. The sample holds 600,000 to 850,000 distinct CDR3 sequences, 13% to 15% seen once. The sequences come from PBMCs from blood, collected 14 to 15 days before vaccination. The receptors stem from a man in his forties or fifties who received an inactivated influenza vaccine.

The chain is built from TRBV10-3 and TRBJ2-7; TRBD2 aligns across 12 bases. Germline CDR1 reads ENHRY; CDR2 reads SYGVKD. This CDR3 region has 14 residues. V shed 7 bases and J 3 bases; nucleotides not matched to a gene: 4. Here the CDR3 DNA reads TGTGCCATCATGGCTAGCGGGGGGGTCTACGAGCAGTACTTC. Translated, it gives CAIMASGGVYEQYF.

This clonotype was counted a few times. The CDR3 loop reads CASSFGLASDEQFF. The CDR3 nucleotides are TGTGCCAGCAGTTTCGGCCTAGCAAGCGATGAGCAGTTCTTC. The chain couples TRBV12-3 or TRBV12-4 to TRBJ2-1; maybe TRBD2 (5 bases). The CDR3 consists of 14 residues. With 3 bases removed from V and 8 bases from J, the gap between germline ends came to 14 bases.

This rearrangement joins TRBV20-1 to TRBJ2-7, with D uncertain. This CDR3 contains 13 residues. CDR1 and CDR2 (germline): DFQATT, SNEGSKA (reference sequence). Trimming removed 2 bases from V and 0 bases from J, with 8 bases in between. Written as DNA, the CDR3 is TGCAGTGCTAGACGACGCGCCTCCTACGAGCAGTACTTC. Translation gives CSARRRASYEQYF.

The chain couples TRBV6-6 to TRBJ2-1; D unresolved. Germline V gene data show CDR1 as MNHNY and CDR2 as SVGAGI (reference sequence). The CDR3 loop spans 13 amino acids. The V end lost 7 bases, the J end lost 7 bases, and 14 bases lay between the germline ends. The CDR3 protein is CASTPLGVNEQFF. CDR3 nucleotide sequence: TGTGCCAGCACCCCATTGGGTGTTAATGAGCAGTTCTTC.

The CDR3 nucleotides read TGTGCCAGCAGCCCCCCTAGCGGAATAACCTACGAGCAGTACTTC. It translates to CASSPPSGITYEQYF. This rearrangement joins TRBV7-2 to TRBJ2-7, with TRBD2 matching over 7 bases. Germline CDR1 and CDR2: SGHTA and FQGNSA. The CDR3 covers 15 residues. Trimming removed 5 bases from V and 2 bases from J; junction bases left unmatched: 9.

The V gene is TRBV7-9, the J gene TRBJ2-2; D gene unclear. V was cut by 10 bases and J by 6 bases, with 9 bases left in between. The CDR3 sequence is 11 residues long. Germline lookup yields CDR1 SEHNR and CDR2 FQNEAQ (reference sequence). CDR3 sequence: CATPWPGELFF. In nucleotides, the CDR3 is TGTGCCACCCCCTGGCCCGGGGAGCTGTTTTTT.

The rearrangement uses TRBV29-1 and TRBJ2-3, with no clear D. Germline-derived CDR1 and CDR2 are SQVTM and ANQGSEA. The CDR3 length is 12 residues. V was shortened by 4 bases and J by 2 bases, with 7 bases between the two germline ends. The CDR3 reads CSVVRTTDTQYF. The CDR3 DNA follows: TGCAGCGTTGTACGGACCACAGATACGCAGTATTTT.

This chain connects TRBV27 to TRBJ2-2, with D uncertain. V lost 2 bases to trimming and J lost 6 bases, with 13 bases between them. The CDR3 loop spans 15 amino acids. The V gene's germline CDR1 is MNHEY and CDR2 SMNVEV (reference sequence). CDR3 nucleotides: TGTGCCAGCAGTTTAGACGGCCCGCGGTCCGGGGAGCTGTTTTTT. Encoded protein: CASSLDGPRSGELFF.

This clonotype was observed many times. CDR3 bases: TGTGCCAGCAGCCGCCTTAGGACTAGCGGGATGGCAGATACGCAGTATTTT. Its protein is CASSRLRTSGMADTQYF. The chain is built from TRBV7-9 and TRBJ2-3; 12 bases line up with TRBD2. The CDR3 extends over 17 amino acids. Germline V gene lookup returns CDR1 SEHNR and CDR2 FQNEAQ (reference sequence). The ends lost 5 bases at V and 4 bases at J; junction bases unmatched: 10. The full variable domain, its missing parts supplied by reference TRBV7-9 and TRBJ2-3, is DTGVSQNPRHKITKRGQNVTFRCDPISEHNRLYWYRQTLGQGPEFLTYFQNEAQLEKSRLLSDRFSAERPKGSFSTLEIQRTEQGDSAMYLCASSRLRTSGMADTQYFGPGTRLTVL.

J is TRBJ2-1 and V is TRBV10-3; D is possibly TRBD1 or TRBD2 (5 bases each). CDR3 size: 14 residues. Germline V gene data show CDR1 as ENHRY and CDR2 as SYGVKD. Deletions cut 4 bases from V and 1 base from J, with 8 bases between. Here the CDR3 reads CAISGGKSYNEQFF. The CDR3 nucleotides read TGTGCCATCAGTGGGGGGAAATCCTACAATGAGCAGTTCTTC.

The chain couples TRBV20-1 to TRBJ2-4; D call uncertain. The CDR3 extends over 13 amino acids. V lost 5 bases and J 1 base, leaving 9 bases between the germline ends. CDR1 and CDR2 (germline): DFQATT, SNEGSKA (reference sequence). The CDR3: CSAYTWAKNIQYF. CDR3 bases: TGCAGTGCTTACACGTGGGCCAAAAACATTCAGTACTTC.

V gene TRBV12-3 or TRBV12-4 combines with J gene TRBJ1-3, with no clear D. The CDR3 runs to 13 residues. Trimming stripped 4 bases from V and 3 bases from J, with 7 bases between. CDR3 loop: CASSYGLGNTIYF. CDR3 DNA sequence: TGTGCCAGCAGTTATGGCCTTGGAAACACCATATATTTT.

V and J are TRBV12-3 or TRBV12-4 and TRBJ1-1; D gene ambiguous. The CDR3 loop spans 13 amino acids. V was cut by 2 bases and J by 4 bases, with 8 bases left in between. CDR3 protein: CASSLQEGTEAFF. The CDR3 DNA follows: TGTGCCAGCAGTTTACAGGAGGGCACTGAAGCTTTCTTT.

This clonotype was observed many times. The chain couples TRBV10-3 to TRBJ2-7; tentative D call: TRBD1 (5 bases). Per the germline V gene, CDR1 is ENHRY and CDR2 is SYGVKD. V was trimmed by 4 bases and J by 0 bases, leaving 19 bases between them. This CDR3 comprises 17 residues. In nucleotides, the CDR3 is TGTGCCATCAGTGTCATTCAAAGTACAGGACACTCCTACGAGCAGTACTTC. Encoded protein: CAISVIQSTGHSYEQYF.